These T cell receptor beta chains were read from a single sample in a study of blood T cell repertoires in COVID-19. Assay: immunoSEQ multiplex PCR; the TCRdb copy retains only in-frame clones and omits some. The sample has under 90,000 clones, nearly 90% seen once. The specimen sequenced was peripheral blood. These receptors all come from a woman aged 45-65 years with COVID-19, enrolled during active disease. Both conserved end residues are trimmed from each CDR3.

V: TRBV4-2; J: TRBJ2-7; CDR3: ASSQDQGTGNAGQY
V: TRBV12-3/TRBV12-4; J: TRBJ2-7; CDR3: ASSLRPGYEQY
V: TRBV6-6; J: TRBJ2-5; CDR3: ASRGQTGQRETQY
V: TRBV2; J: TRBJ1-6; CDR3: ASARPSSYNSPLH
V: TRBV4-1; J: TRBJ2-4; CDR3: ASSQGLAGGGSKNIQY
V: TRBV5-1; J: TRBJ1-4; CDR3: ASSSRPGYEKLF
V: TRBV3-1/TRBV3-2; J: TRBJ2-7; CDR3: ASSQGLGLAGSQYEQY
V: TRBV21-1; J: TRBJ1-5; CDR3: ASSEAGDQPQH
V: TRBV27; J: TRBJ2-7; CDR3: ASGTLSYEQY
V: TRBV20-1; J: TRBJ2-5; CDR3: SATRETQY
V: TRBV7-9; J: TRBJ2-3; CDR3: ASIPSGDTQY
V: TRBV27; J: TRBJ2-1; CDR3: ASSLSGGNEQF
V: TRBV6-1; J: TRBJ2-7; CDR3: ASSEAEGLGGFGEQY
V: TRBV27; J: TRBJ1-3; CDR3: ASSLSVGVGNTIY
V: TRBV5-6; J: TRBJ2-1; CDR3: ASSYQPGTSGRELNEQF
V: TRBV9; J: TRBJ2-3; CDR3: ASSVEGFSGETSGYSSSTDTQY
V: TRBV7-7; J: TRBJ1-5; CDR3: ASSLEPGQPQH
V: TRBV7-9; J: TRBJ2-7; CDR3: ASSFTGGDSYEQY
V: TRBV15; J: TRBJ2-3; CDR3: ATNPGGSDTQY
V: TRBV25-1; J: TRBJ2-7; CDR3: ASRTGETAWSEQY
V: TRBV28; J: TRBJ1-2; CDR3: ASSLWYGYT
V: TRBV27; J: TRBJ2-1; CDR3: ASSFLRTGIKYNEQF
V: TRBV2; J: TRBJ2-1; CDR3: ASSSSAEQF
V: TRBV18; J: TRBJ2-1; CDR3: ASSPAWSPLYNEQF
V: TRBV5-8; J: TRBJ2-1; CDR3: ASSPGLVSYNEQF
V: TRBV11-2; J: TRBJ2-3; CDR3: ASSSFATSGNPTDTQY
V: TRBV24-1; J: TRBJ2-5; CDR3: ATSGPGETQY
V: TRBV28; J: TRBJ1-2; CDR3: ASSGNYGYT
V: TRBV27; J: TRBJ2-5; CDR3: ASSLSGRQETQY
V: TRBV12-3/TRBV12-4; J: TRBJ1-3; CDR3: ATEDSTGNTIY
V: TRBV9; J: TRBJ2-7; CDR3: ASSVATGGLGEQY
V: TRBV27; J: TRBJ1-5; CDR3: ASSSKWPGQPQH
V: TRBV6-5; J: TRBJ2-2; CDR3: ASSKLAGVSGELF
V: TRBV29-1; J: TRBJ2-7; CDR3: SVAPRDRGSYEQY
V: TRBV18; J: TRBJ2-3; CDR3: ASSPGLATDTQY
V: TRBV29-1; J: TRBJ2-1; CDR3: SVERDRESNEQF
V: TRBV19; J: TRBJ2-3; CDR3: ASSVTDTQY
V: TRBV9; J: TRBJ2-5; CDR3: ASSAGTRQETQY
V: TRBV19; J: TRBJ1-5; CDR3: ASSPGRGDSNQPQH
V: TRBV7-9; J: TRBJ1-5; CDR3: ASSTQGTGNQPQH
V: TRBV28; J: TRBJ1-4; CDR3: ASSLQGGEKLF
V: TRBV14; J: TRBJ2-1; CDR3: ASSRFGLAGGYNSYNEQF
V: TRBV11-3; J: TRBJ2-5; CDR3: ASSPSGSGTQY
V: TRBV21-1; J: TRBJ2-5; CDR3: ASSARKARGQGVPNQETQY
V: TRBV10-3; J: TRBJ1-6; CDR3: AIREPGQGWNSPLH
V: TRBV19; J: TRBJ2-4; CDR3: ASSVRGDIQY
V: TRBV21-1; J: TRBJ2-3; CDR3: ASSRTLRGVSTDTQY
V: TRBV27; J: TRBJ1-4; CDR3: ASSQTQGPNEKLF
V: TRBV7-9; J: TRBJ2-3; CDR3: ASSFGAGEGTDTQY
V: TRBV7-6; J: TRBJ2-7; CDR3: ASSFGAGDYEQY
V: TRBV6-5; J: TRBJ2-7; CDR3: ASSYSKAGGLYEQY
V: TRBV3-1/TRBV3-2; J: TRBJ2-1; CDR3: ASSPSIAVPDNEQF